What follows are 32 T cell receptor beta chains derived from one specimen sequenced in a study of blood T cells in healthy people across ages. A second PCR, run for roughly 7 to 11 cycles, used a sample-barcoded 5' primer plus a J-beta primer mix. In TCRdb, the 5' RACE reads were re-called with MiXCR into one record per CDR3 protein. The sample holds hundreds of thousands of distinct CDR3 sequences; less than 70% are singletons and the top ten take 41%. The sequencing sample was made of blood. The receptor source for this set is a man older than 75 in good health.

The J gene is TRBJ2-4, the V gene TRBV20-1; 14 bases map to TRBD2. The DNA end is a closer match to TRBJ2-7, so the J assignment may be wrong. CDR1 and CDR2 (germline): DFQATT, SNEGSKA (reference sequence). This CDR3 region has 17 residues. The CDR3 nucleotides are TGCAGTGCTAGCGGACTAGCGGGAGGTTCGTTAACCTACGAGCAGTACTTC. Translated: CSASGLAGGSLTYEQYF.

This chain links TRBV9 with TRBJ2-5; 10 positions match TRBD2. The CDR3 contains 17 residues. V lost 4 bases and J lost 2; bases outside the gene matches: 11. The germline gives CDR1 SGDLS, CDR2 YYNGEE. The CDR3 region has the DNA TGTGCCAGCAGCCAAGAGCTAGCGGGAGTGTGGCAAGAGACCCAGTACTTC. This encodes CASSQELAGVWQETQYF.

This chain uses TRBV25-1 with TRBJ1-2; TRBD1 might be the D (5 bases). CDR1 MGHDK and CDR2 SYGVNS come from the germline V gene. This CDR3 spans 13 amino acids. The V gene lost 2 bases and the J gene lost 8 bases, with 12 bases spanning the gap. The CDR3 protein is CASSEGGGIGYTF. The DNA for the CDR3 is TGTGCCAGCAGTGAAGGGGGAGGGATAGGCTACACCTTC.

In this sample, this clonotype turned up a few times. The chain links TRBV28 to TRBJ2-7, with a tentative D call TRBD2 (5 bases). The CDR3 length is 14 residues. Germline V gives CDR1 MDHEN, CDR2 SYDVKM. Trimming pared 6 bases from V and 3 bases from J, leaving 15 bases between. This chain's CDR3 is CASSFEGPLYEQYF. The CDR3 region has the DNA TGTGCCAGCAGCTTCGAGGGCCCTCTCTACGAGCAGTACTTC.

The chain joins TRBV16 to TRBJ1-5, with D possibly matching TRBD1 (5 bases). This CDR3 is built from 14 residues. Germline CDR1 is KGHSY and CDR2 is FQNENV. V shed 4 bases and J shed 7 bases, with 14 bases lying between them. DNA of the CDR3: TGTGCCAGCAGCCCTGCGGGGGGGTGGCAGCCCCAGCATTTT. It is translated as CASSPAGGWQPQHF.

V usage is TRBV5-1 and J usage is TRBJ2-1; no clear D. Germline CDR1 and CDR2: SGHRS and YFSETQ. V was clipped by 3 bases and J by 0 bases, with 10 bases between them. CDR3 length equals 15 residues. DNA of the CDR3: TGCGCCAGCAGCTCGCCACTGGACTCCTACAATGAGCAGTTCTTC. As protein: CASSSPLDSYNEQFF.

The chain recombines TRBV6-2 or TRBV6-3 with TRBJ1-5; D not certain. Germline CDR1 MNHEY, CDR2 SVGEGT. CDR3 length equals 17 residues. V was pared by 6 bases and J by 0 bases, with 18 bases between. The CDR3 sequence: CASSVTHIGYSNQPQHF. The DNA of the CDR3 is TGTGCCAGCAGCGTTACCCACATCGGTTATAGCAATCAGCCCCAGCATTTT.

The chain uses TRBV7-8 and TRBJ2-7, with 9 bases aligning to TRBD1. The trim removed 5 bases at V and 5 bases at J, leaving 10 bases unmatched. Germline V gene sequence: CDR1 SGHVS, CDR2 FQNEAQ. CDR3 size: 15 residues. The CDR3 loop is CASSMRQGVEDEQYF. For the CDR3, the DNA is TGTGCCAGCAGCATGCGACAGGGGGTGGAAGACGAGCAGTACTTC.

This rearrangement joins TRBV18 to TRBJ1-2; D is unresolved. The ends were cut back, 2 bases at V and 6 bases at J, with 10 bases in the middle. The CDR3 totals 13 residues. The germline gives CDR1 KGHSH, CDR2 LQKENI. In DNA form, the CDR3 reads TGTGCCAGCTCACCAAAGGGATTAGATGGCTACACCTTC. Translation gives CASSPKGLDGYTF. Based on the CDR3 plus reference TRBV18 and TRBJ1-2, the full variable domain is NAGVMQNPRHLVRRRGQEARLRCSPMKGHSHVYWYRQLPEEGLKFMVYLQKENIIDESGMPKERFSAEFPKEGPSILRIQQVVRGDSAAYFCASSPKGLDGYTFGSGTRLTVV.

Only a few counts were recorded for this clonotype. V usage is TRBV28 and J usage is TRBJ2-6, with D unclear. Trimming removed 2 bases from V and 0 bases from J, with 11 bases in between. The CDR3 is made up of 17 amino acids. CDR1 MDHEN and CDR2 SYDVKM come from the germline V gene. The CDR3 nucleotides read TGTGCCAGCAGTTTAGAAGGACCGCACTCTGGGGCCAACGTCCTGACTTTC. Its translation: CASSLEGPHSGANVLTF.

Regarding this clonotype: An end of the junction does not agree with germline; a read error may underlie this. The chain combines TRBV20-1 with TRBJ1-5; D remains ambiguous. This CDR3 is built from 15 residues. CDR1 and CDR2 (germline): DFQATT, SNEGSKA (reference sequence). The CDR3 here is CSARDHRYSNQLQHF. The CDR3, as DNA: TGCAGTGCTAGAGATCATCGGTATAGCAATCAGCTCCAGCATTTT.

Only a few counts were recorded for this clonotype. CDR3 DNA sequence: TGCGCCAGCAGCCAAGTCGGGAGAGCCTACGAGCAGTACTTC. It translates to CASSQVGRAYEQYF. The genes are TRBV4-1 and TRBJ2-7; D perhaps matches TRBD2 (6 bases). V gave up 1 base and J gave up 2 bases, with 9 bases separating them. Per the germline V gene, CDR1 is MGHRA and CDR2 is YSYEKL. The CDR3 length is 14 residues.

The chain carries TRBV9 and TRBJ2-5; D is tentatively TRBD1 or TRBD2 (7 bases each). Germline values: CDR1 SGDLS, CDR2 YYNGEE. The CDR3 is 15 amino acids. The ends were cut back, 3 bases at V and 0 bases at J, with 12 bases in the middle. CDR3: CASSAGGEHQETQYF. DNA for the CDR3: TGTGCCAGCAGCGCAGGGGGGGAACACCAAGAGACCCAGTACTTC.

This rearrangement joins TRBV6-5 to TRBJ2-4; D is unresolved. The last part of the DNA fits TRBJ2-7 better; the J call may be wrong. In germline, CDR1 is MNHEY, CDR2 SVGAGI. The CDR3 extends over 13 amino acids. The DNA of the CDR3 is TGTGCCAGCAGTTACTTGGAAGGCTACGAGCAGTACTTC. It codes for CASSYLEGYEQYF.

This clonotype was recorded a few times. The chain is built from TRBV27 and TRBJ1-2; 8 bases are a match to TRBD1. The V gene end was trimmed by 6 bases and the J gene end by 7 bases; junction bases not matched to a gene: 7. The germline V gene has CDR1 MNHEY and CDR2 SMNVEV (reference sequence). The CDR3 consists of 13 residues. The CDR3 sequence: CASRRAGGCGYTF. The CDR3 coding sequence is TGTGCCAGCAGGCGCGCAGGGGGCTGTGGCTACACCTTC.

This clonotype was detected a few times. The chain combines TRBV21-1 with TRBJ2-4. TRBV21-1 is designated a pseudogene. This CDR3 spans 14 amino acids. The CDR3 sequence: CASSKQEAKNIQYF. The CDR3 DNA sequence: TGTGCCAGCAGCAAACAGGAAGCCAAAAACATTCAGTACTTC.

The chain links TRBV5-1 to TRBJ1-1; 8 nucleotides agree with TRBD1. V dropped 5 bases and J dropped 7; count of bases not matched to a gene: 7. The CDR3 runs 13 residues. In germline, CDR1 is SGHRS, CDR2 YFSETQ. The CDR3 DNA is TGCGCCAGCAGAGGGACAGGCCTGGATGAAGCTTTCTTT. This gives the protein CASRGTGLDEAFF.

The chain recombines TRBV7-2 with TRBJ1-4; a weak D match, TRBD1 (6 bases). Germline V gene lookup returns CDR1 SGHTA and CDR2 FQGNSA. Trimming stripped 6 bases from V and 2 bases from J, with 10 bases between. The CDR3 runs to 14 residues. This CDR3 is CASSSQGTNEKLFF. CDR3 in DNA: TGTGCCAGCAGTTCGCAGGGGACTAATGAAAAACTGTTTTTT.

V is TRBV12-3 or TRBV12-4 and J is TRBJ2-6; no definite D call. The CDR3 runs 14 residues. V lost 6 bases to trimming and J lost 4 bases, with 10 bases between them. CDR3 bases: TGTGCCAGCAGCGCCACGATGGGGGCCAACGTCCTGACTTTC. Its translation: CASSATMGANVLTF.

The CDR3 loop is CASTLGPSYEQYF. CDR3 bases: TGTGCCAGCACTCTCGGTCCATCCTACGAGCAGTACTTC. The chain carries TRBV6-5 and TRBJ2-7; D unclear. V was shortened by 7 bases and J by 1 base, with 11 bases between the two germline ends. The CDR3 sequence is 13 residues long. Germline assignment: CDR1 MNHEY and CDR2 SVGAGI.

This sequence joins TRBV7-2 and TRBJ2-7; 10 nucleotides match TRBD1. The CDR3 runs 15 residues. V was clipped by 4 bases and J by 5 bases; unmatched bases: 8. Per germline, CDR1 SGHTA and CDR2 FQGNSA. CDR3 sequence reads: CASSSQSGTGDEQYF. Here the CDR3 DNA reads TGTGCCAGCAGCTCACAGAGTGGGACAGGGGACGAGCAGTACTTC.

V usage is TRBV18 and J usage is TRBJ2-1, with a tentative D call TRBD1 (6 bases). V was pared by 2 bases and J by 5 bases, with 10 bases between. The germline V gene encodes CDR1 KGHSH and CDR2 LQKENI. The CDR3 consists of 14 residues. As DNA, the CDR3 is TGTGCCAGCTCACCAAAGGACAGCAACAATGAGCAGTTCTTC. It encodes CASSPKDSNNEQFF. Full variable domain (outside the CDR3, taken from reference TRBV18 and TRBJ2-1): NAGVMQNPRHLVRRRGQEARLRCSPMKGHSHVYWYRQLPEEGLKFMVYLQKENIIDESGMPKERFSAEFPKEGPSILRIQQVVRGDSAAYFCASSPKDSNNEQFFGPGTRLTVL.

This clonotype was counted a few times. The V gene is TRBV6-1, the J gene TRBJ2-1; 8 bases map to TRBD1. Per the germline V gene, CDR1 is MNHNS and CDR2 is SASEGT. This CDR3 spans 16 amino acids. V lost 6 bases to trimming and J lost 5 bases; unmatched junction nucleotides: 12. The CDR3 loop is CASSQDPGQADNEQFF. DNA of the CDR3: TGTGCCAGCAGCCAAGACCCGGGACAGGCCGACAATGAGCAGTTCTTC.

The chain joins TRBV4-1 to TRBJ2-7, with 10 bases fitting TRBD1. The V segment lost 8 bases and the J segment 1 base; nucleotides outside the gene matches: 11. Germline CDR1 and CDR2: MGHRA and YSYEKL. This CDR3 has 16 amino acids. For the CDR3, the DNA is TGCGCCAGCCGCTTTGTGACAGGGGGCAAGTCCTACGAGCAGTACTTC. As protein: CASRFVTGGKSYEQYF.

This clonotype was seen once. The rearrangement links TRBV27 to TRBJ2-2; D possibly corresponds to TRBD1 (6 bases). The CDR3 is 16 residues long. Germline V gene data show CDR1 as MNHEY and CDR2 as SMNVEV (reference sequence). V lost 6 bases and J lost 0, with 14 bases in between. The CDR3 DNA reads as TGTGCCAGCAGATTAAGACAGGACACGAACACCGGGGAGCTGTTTTTT. This sequence encodes CASRLRQDTNTGELFF.

This chain links TRBV29-1 with TRBJ1-1, with D possibly matching TRBD1 (6 bases). The CDR3 runs to 10 residues. Trimming pared 6 bases from V and 6 bases from J, leaving 8 bases between. Per germline, CDR1 SQVTM and CDR2 ANQGSEA. The CDR3 region is CSVGQSEAFF. Written as DNA, the CDR3 is TGCAGCGTCGGACAGTCTGAAGCTTTCTTT.

This chain connects TRBV12-3 or TRBV12-4 to TRBJ1-5; 10 bases are a match to TRBD1. The V gene end was trimmed by 5 bases and the J gene end by 6 bases; junction bases not matched to a gene: 4. This CDR3 is built from 14 residues. The CDR3, as DNA: TGTGCCAGCAGTATTGGGACAGGGGTTCAGCCCCAGCATTTT. Encoded protein: CASSIGTGVQPQHF.

The rearrangement uses TRBV11-1 and TRBJ2-7; 12 bases are shared with TRBD2. This CDR3 has 15 amino acids. The germline gives CDR1 SGHAT, CDR2 FQDESV (reference sequence). Germline trimming cut 3 bases from V and 2 bases from J; bases unmatched to any gene: 2. The CDR3 bases are TGTGCCAGCAGCTTCGGGACTAGCGGGCCCTACGAGCAGTACTTC. Translated: CASSFGTSGPYEQYF.

This clonotype was counted only a few times. At one end, the junction sequence differs from germline, possibly due to a read error. The gene calls are TRBV6-5 and TRBJ2-7, with 10 bases that match TRBD1. Germline loops: CDR1 MNHEY, CDR2 SVGAGI. The CDR3 runs 14 residues. The CDR3 spells CASRRGQGSYEQYF. The CDR3 nucleotides are TGCGCCAGCAGACGGGGACAGGGGTCCTACGAGCAGTACTTC.

This chain uses TRBV27 with TRBJ2-7; perhaps TRBD1 as D (5 bases). CDR3 size: 14 residues. The V end was cut by 7 bases, the J end by 5 bases, with 18 bases between. Per the germline V gene, CDR1 is MNHEY and CDR2 is SMNVEV (reference sequence). Written as DNA, the CDR3 is TGTGCCAGCAACCTTCGGCAGGGTTTACACGAGCAGTACTTC. This sequence encodes CASNLRQGLHEQYF.

The chain couples TRBV5-1 to TRBJ2-1; D might be TRBD1 or TRBD2, each matching 6 bases. The CDR3 consists of 16 residues. From germline, CDR1 is SGHRS and CDR2 YFSETQ. Trimming took 2 bases from V and 5 from J, leaving 17 bases between them. CDR3 loop: CASSFGQTRGDNEQFF. CDR3 DNA sequence: TGCGCCAGCAGCTTCGGACAGACAAGGGGGGACAATGAGCAGTTCTTC.

The V gene is TRBV28, the J gene TRBJ1-5; TRBD1 matches at 8 bases. Germline V gene data show CDR1 as MDHEN and CDR2 as SYDVKM. Germline trimming cut 6 bases from V and 3 bases from J; bases unmatched to any gene: 10. The CDR3 sequence is 16 residues long. The CDR3 region is CASRSRTGYLNQPQHF. The CDR3 DNA reads as TGTGCCAGCAGATCTCGGACAGGGTACCTCAATCAGCCCCAGCATTTT.